This is a list of T cell receptor beta chains from one sample in a study of blood T cell repertoires in COVID-19. Produced via immunoSEQ multiplex PCR; TCRdb's table is partial and in-frame only. The table shows fewer than 350,000 clones, with less than 90% occurring only once. The sequenced material came from peripheral blood. Receptors were obtained from a woman aged 25 to 39 with COVID-19, enrolled during active disease. Both conserved end residues are part of each CDR3. The D gene is left open where the match is weak. Size is stated for part of the rows, as once, few or many counts, or as a class when the clone is expanded.

v_call	j_call	clone_size	d_call	cdr3_aa	cdr3_nt
TRBV9	TRBJ1-6	.	.	CASSVGAGIGSYNSPLHF	TGTGCCAGCAGCGTAGGGGCCGGGATTGGGTCCTATAATTCACCCCTCCACTTT
TRBV6-6	TRBJ1-2	.	.	CASRPRGGGYGYTF	TGTGCCAGCAGACCCCGGGGGGGCGGCTATGGCTACACCTTC
TRBV2	TRBJ2-7	.	.	CASSVAGALHEQYF	TGTGCCAGCAGTGTGGCAGGGGCGCTCCACGAGCAGTACTTC
TRBV5-4	TRBJ2-3	once	TRBD2	CASSGATGLAGGDTQYF	TGTGCCAGCAGCGGGGCAACGGGACTAGCGGGGGGAGATACGCAGTATTTT
TRBV2	TRBJ2-5	.	TRBD1	CASSGRQGGYQETQYF	TGTGCCAGCAGTGGCCGACAGGGGGGGTACCAAGAGACCCAGTACTTC
TRBV13	TRBJ2-7	.	.	CASSFLGQKYF	TGTGCCAGCAGCTTTCTTGGCCAAAAGTACTTC
TRBV7-8	TRBJ2-7	.	TRBD1	CASSLQDRHISYEQYF	TGTGCCAGCAGCCTTCAGGACAGGCACATCTCCTACGAGCAGTACTTC
TRBV29-1	TRBJ1-2	.	.	CSVPWGHAYTF	TGCAGCGTCCCCTGGGGGCACGCCTACACCTTC
TRBV19	TRBJ1-6	few	TRBD1	CASLQGNNSPLHF	TGTGCCAGTTTACAGGGGAATAATTCACCCCTCCACTTT
TRBV3-1/TRBV3-2	TRBJ2-3	.	.	CASSPGTLLRTDTQYF	TGTGCCAGCAGCCCTGGGACTTTACTTCGCACAGATACGCAGTATTTT
TRBV10-3	TRBJ2-7	.	.	CAISESSAGTYEQYF	TGTGCCATCAGTGAGTCCTCCGCGGGGACCTACGAGCAGTACTTC
TRBV29-1	TRBJ2-5	.	.	CSVEGAQETQYF	TGCAGCGTTGAGGGGGCCCAAGAGACCCAGTACTTC
TRBV6-6	TRBJ2-3	.	.	CASSHRNSDTQYF	TGTGCCAGCAGTCACCGCAACTCAGATACGCAGTATTTT
TRBV3-1/TRBV3-2	TRBJ2-3	.	.	CASSQGGPYTDTQYF	TGTGCCAGCAGCCAGGGGGGGCCCTACACAGATACGCAGTATTTT
TRBV5-1	TRBJ2-7	.	TRBD1	CASSLAGTDSEQYF	TGCGCCAGCAGCTTGGCCGGGACAGACTCCGAGCAGTACTTC
TRBV6-5	TRBJ1-5	.	TRBD1	CASSPGTGSNQPQHF	TGTGCCAGCAGTCCCGGGACAGGGAGCAATCAGCCCCAGCATTTT
TRBV19	TRBJ1-2	.	.	CATSPGEGANYGYTF	TGTGCCACCTCTCCCGGGGAAGGAGCTAACTATGGCTACACCTTC
TRBV2	TRBJ1-6	.	TRBD1	CASSRDRINSPLHF	TGTGCCAGCAGCAGGGACAGAATTAATTCACCCCTCCACTTT
TRBV4-1	TRBJ1-4	.	.	CASSIPGTTGEKLFF	TGCGCCAGCAGCATCCCCGGGACCACAGGGGAAAAACTGTTTTTT
TRBV9	TRBJ2-5	.	.	CASSVGGSVQETQYF	TGTGCCAGCAGCGTAGGCGGTAGCGTTCAAGAGACCCAGTACTTC
TRBV12-2	TRBJ2-1	.	.	CASRLELSRGYEQFF	TGTGCAAGTCGCTTAGAACTCTCCAGGGGGTATGAGCAGTTCTTC
TRBV6-5	TRBJ1-5	once	.	CASSLTGTNQPQHF	TGTGCCAGCAGCCTAACAGGTACCAATCAGCCCCAGCATTTT
TRBV4-1	TRBJ2-3	.	TRBD1	CASSRDGQGRTDTQYF	TGCGCCAGCAGCCGAGACGGACAGGGTCGCACAGATACGCAGTATTTT